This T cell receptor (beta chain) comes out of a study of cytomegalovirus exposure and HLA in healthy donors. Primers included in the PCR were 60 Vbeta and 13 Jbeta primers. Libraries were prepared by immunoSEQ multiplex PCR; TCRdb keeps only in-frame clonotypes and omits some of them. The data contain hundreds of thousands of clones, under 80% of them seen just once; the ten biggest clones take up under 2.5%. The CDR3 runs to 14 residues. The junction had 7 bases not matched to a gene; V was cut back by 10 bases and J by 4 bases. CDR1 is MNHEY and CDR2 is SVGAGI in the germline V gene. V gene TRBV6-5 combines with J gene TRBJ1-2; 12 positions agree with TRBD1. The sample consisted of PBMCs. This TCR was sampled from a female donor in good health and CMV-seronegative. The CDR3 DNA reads TGTGCCACTAGGGACAGGGGGCTTGGCTATGGCTACACCTTC. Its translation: CATRDRGLGYGYTF.